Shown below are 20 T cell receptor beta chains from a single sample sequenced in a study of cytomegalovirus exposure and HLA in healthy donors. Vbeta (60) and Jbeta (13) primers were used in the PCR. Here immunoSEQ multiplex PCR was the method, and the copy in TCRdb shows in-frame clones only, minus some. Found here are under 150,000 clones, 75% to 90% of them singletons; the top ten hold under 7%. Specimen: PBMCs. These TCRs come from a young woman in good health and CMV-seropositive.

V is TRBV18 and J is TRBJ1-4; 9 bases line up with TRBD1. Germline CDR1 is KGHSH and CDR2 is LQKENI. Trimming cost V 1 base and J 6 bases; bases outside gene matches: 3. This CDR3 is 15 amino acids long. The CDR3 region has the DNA TGTGCCAGCTCACCACTACAGGGGGCGCATGAAAAACTGTTTTTT. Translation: CASSPLQGAHEKLFF.

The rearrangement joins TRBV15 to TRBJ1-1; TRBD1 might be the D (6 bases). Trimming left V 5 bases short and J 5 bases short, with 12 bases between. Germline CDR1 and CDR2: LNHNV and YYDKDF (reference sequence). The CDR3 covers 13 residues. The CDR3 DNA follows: TGTGCCACCAGCTTCGACAGGTGGACTGAAGCTTTCTTT. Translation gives CATSFDRWTEAFF.

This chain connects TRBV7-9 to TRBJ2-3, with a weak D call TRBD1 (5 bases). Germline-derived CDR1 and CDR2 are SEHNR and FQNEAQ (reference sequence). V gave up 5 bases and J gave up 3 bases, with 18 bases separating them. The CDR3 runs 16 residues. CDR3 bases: TGTGCCAGCAGCACCACGCAGGGCCCTCCTACAGATACGCAGTATTTT. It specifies CASSTTQGPPTDTQYF.

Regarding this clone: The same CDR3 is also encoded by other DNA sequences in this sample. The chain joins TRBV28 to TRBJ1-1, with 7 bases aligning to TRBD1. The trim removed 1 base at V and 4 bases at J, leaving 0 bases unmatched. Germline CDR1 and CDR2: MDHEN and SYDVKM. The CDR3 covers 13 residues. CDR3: CASSLSGGTEAFF. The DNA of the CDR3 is TGTGCCAGCAGTTTATCAGGGGGCACTGAAGCTTTCTTT.

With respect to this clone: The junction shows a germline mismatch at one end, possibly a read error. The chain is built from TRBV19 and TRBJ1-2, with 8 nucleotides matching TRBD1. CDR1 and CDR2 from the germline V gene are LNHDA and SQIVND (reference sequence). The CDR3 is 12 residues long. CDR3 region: CASSTGQGGGFF. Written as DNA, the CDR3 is TGTGCCAGTAGTACAGGACAGGGCGGCGGGTTCTTC.

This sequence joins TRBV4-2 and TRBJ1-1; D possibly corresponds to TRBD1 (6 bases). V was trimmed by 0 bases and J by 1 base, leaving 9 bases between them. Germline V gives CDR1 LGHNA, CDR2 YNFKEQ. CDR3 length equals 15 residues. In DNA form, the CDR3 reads TGTGCCAGCAGCCAAGATACAGGGCCGAACACTGAAGCTTTCTTT. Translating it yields CASSQDTGPNTEAFF.

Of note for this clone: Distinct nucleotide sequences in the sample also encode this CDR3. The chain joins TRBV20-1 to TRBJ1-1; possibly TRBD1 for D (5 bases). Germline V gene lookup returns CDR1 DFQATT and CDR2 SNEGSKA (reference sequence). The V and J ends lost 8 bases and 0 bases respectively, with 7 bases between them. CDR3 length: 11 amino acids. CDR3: CSLTVNTEAFF. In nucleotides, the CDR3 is TGCAGTTTGACAGTGAACACTGAAGCTTTCTTT.

The CDR3 sequence is CASSFTGGVTEAFF. The DNA of the CDR3 is TGCGCCAGCAGCTTTACAGGGGGCGTCACTGAAGCTTTCTTT. The chain recombines TRBV5-1 with TRBJ1-1; 9 nucleotides agree with TRBD1. V trimming: 2 bases; J trimming: 4 bases; junction bases outside the gene matches: 3. This CDR3 spans 14 amino acids. CDR1 and CDR2 from the germline V gene are SGHRS and YFSETQ. The entire variable domain, with the rest obtained from reference TRBV5-1 and TRBJ1-1, is as follows: KAGVTQTPRYLIKTRGQQVTLSCSPISGHRSVSWYQQTPGQGLQFLFEYFSETQRNKGNFPGRFSGRQFSNSRSEMNVSTLELGDSALYLCASSFTGGVTEAFFGQGTRLTVV.

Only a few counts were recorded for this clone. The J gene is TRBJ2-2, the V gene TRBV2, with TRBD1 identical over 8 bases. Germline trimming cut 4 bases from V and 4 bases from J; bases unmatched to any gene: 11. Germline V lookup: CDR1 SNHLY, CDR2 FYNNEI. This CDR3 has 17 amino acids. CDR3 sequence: CASSGGPGGAGTGELFF. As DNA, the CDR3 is TGTGCCAGCAGTGGAGGGCCAGGGGGCGCGGGCACCGGGGAGCTGTTTTTT.

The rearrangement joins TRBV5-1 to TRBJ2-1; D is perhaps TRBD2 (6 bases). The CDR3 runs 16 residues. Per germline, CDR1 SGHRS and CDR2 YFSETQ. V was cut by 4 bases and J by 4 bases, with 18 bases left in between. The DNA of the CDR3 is TGCGCCAGCAGCCCCGCCCTAGCGAGCCCTTACAATGAGCAGTTCTTC. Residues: CASSPALASPYNEQFF.

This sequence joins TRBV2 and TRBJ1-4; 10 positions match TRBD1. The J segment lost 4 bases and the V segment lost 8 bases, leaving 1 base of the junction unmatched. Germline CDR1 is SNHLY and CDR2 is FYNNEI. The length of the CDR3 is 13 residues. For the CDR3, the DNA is TGTGCCAGCCGGGACAGGGGTAATGAAAAACTGTTTTTT. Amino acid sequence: CASRDRGNEKLFF.

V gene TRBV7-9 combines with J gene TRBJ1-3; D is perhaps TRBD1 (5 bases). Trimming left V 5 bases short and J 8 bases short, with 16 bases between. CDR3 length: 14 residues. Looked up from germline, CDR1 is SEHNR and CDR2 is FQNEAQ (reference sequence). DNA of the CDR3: TGTGCCAGCAGCCCCCCCTATCCGGGGGACACCATATATTTT. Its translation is CASSPPYPGDTIYF.

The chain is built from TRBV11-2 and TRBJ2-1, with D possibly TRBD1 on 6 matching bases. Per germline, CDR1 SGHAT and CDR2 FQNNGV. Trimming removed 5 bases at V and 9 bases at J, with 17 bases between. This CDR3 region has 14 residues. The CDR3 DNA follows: TGTGCCAGCAGCCCCAGGGGTCCGGGAAGTGAGCAGTTCTTC. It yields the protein CASSPRGPGSEQFF.

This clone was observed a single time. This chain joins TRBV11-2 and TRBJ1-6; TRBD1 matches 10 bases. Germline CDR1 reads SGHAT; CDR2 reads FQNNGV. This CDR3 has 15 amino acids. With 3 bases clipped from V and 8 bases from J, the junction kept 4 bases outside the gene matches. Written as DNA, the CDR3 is TGTGCCAGCAGCTTTGACAGGGGGCTAGATTCACCCCTCCACTTT. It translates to CASSFDRGLDSPLHF.

The CDR3, as DNA: TGTGCCAGCAGAGGGACTAGCGGGACTGGAAGCTCCTACAATGAGCAGTTCTTC. Its translation: CASRGTSGTGSSYNEQFF. The V gene is TRBV28, the J gene TRBJ2-1, with 13 nucleotides matching TRBD2. The CDR3 is 18 residues long. The J segment lost 0 bases and the V segment lost 6 bases, leaving 8 bases of the junction unmatched. Germline CDR1 and CDR2: MDHEN and SYDVKM. The complete variable domain, with remaining parts taken from reference TRBV28 and TRBJ2-1, reads DVKVTQSSRYLVKRTGEKVFLECVQDMDHENMFWYRQDPGLGLRLIYFSYDVKMKEKGDIPEGYSVSREKKERFSLILESASTNQTSMYLCASRGTSGTGSSYNEQFFGPGTRLTVL.

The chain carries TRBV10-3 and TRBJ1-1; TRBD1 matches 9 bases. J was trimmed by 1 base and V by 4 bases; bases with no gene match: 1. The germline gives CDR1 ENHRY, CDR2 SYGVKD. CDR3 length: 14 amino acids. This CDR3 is CAISVQGANTEAFF. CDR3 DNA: TGTGCCATCAGTGTACAGGGGGCGAACACTGAAGCTTTCTTT.

The CDR3 protein is CASSPGQSYEQYF. The CDR3 bases are TGTGCCAGCAGTCCCGGACAGTCCTACGAGCAGTACTTC. V gene TRBV6-1 combines with J gene TRBJ2-7; D possibly corresponds to TRBD1 (6 bases). This CDR3 spans 13 amino acids. V gave up 5 bases and J gave up 1 base, with 9 bases separating them. CDR1 MNHNS and CDR2 SASEGT come from the germline V gene.

For the CDR3, the DNA is TGTGCCAGCAGTCCTCCGGGGGACAGGGGAAACATTCAGTACTTC. This sequence encodes CASSPPGDRGNIQYF. The gene calls are TRBV6-5 and TRBJ2-4, with 10 bases lining up with TRBD1. Per the germline V gene, CDR1 is MNHEY and CDR2 is SVGAGI. With 5 bases clipped from V and 6 bases from J, the junction kept 7 bases outside the gene matches. The CDR3 is 15 residues long.

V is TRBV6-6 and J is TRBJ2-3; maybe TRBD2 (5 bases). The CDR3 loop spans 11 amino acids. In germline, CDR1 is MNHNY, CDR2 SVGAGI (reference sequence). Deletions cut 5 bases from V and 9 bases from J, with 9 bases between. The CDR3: CASSPSGTQYF. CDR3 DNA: TGTGCCAGCAGTCCCTCGGGGACGCAGTATTTT.

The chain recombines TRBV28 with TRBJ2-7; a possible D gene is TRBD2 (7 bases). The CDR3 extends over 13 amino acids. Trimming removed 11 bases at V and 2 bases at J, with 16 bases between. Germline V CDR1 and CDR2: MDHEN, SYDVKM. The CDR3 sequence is CAGLGGGTYEQYF. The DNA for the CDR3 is TGTGCCGGCCTAGGGGGGGGTACCTACGAGCAGTACTTC.